These 25 T cell receptor beta chains share one sample of origin, sequenced in a study of CD8 T cells in ankylosing spondylitis. Findings and caveats of the study: It appeared that ankylosing spondylitis blood was characterized by a TCR beta motif of roughly 8 highly homologous variants.

TCRdb redid the calling of the 5' RACE reads with MiXCR, one entry per CDR3 protein. The repertoire includes fewer than 650,000 distinct CDR3 sequences, 9.5% to 15% of them detected once, and approximately 6.3% sits in the top ten. No cognate antigen is known for these TCRs. Specimen: blood, either unsorted or a sorted T cell fraction (not recorded which). The receptors were gathered from a male donor with ankylosing spondylitis.

This clonotype was observed a handful of times. The J gene is TRBJ1-2, the V gene TRBV11-2; no definite D call. Germline-derived CDR1 and CDR2 are SGHAT and FQNNGV. The V end lost 0 bases, the J end lost 4 bases, and 3 bases lay between the germline ends. This CDR3 comprises 12 residues. The CDR3 DNA reads as TGTGCCAGCAGCTTAGATCCCTATGGCTACACCTTC. Translating gives CASSLDPYGYTF.

This chain joins TRBV5-1 and TRBJ1-1; a possible D gene is TRBD1 (6 bases). Germline lookup yields CDR1 SGHRS and CDR2 YFSETQ. V gave up 4 bases and J gave up 4 bases, with 17 bases separating them. The CDR3 covers 15 residues. CDR3 bases: TGCGCCAGCAGCGTTGGGGGGCGCGATAGCACTGAAGCTTTCTTT. Amino acid sequence: CASSVGGRDSTEAFF.

This chain connects TRBV4-1 to TRBJ1-5; TRBD1 aligns across 8 bases. Unmatched junction bases numbered 7, after V lost 3 bases and J lost 6 bases. This CDR3 is 15 amino acids long. Germline CDR1 and CDR2: MGHRA and YSYEKL. DNA of the CDR3: TGCGCCAGCAGCCAGGGGGCGGACAGGGTTCAGCCCCAGCATTTT. This codes for CASSQGADRVQPQHF.

This clonotype was detected only a few times. The chain has TRBV2 and TRBJ2-3; D is perhaps TRBD1 (6 bases). The CDR3 has 14 residues. V was pared by 11 bases and J by 2 bases, with 17 bases between. Germline lookup yields CDR1 SNHLY and CDR2 FYNNEI. CDR3 nucleotide sequence: TGTGCCGGACAGACAGGTCGCACCACAGATACGCAGTATTTT. It specifies CAGQTGRTTDTQYF.

The rearrangement links TRBV25-1 to TRBJ1-4; D remains unclear. With 0 bases removed from V and 4 bases from J, the gap between germline ends came to 9 bases. The CDR3 is 15 residues long. Germline V lookup: CDR1 MGHDK, CDR2 SYGVNS. The CDR3 protein is CASSEYGVGNEKLFF. CDR3 nucleotide sequence: TGTGCCAGCAGTGAATACGGGGTTGGTAATGAAAAACTGTTTTTT.

This chain connects TRBV2 to TRBJ1-6; no definite D call. The V gene's germline CDR1 is SNHLY and CDR2 FYNNEI. The V end lost 1 base, the J end lost 7 bases, and 11 bases lay between the germline ends. CDR3 size: 15 residues. DNA of the CDR3: TGTGCCAGCAGTGAAGTAAAGCGGTTCAATTCACCCCTCCACTTT. Translated: CASSEVKRFNSPLHF. Full variable domain (missing parts from reference TRBV2 and TRBJ1-6): EPEVTQTPSHQVTQMGQEVILRCVPISNHLYFYWYRQILGQKVEFLVSFYNNEISEKSEIFDDQFSVERPDGSNFTLKIRSTKLEDSAMYFCASSEVKRFNSPLHFGNGTRLTVT.

V usage is TRBV7-9 and J usage is TRBJ1-1; the D is unclear. CDR1 SEHNR and CDR2 FQNEAQ come from the germline V gene (reference sequence). V gave up 4 bases and J gave up 5 bases, with 11 bases separating them. The CDR3 runs 13 residues. The CDR3 DNA reads TGTGCCAGCAGCTCTAAGGCAGTTACTGAAGCTTTCTTT. It codes for CASSSKAVTEAFF.

The chain carries TRBV7-2 and TRBJ2-5, with 9 bases fitting TRBD1. CDR1 and CDR2 (germline): SGHTA, FQGNSA. The junction had 8 bases not matched to a gene; V was cut back by 4 bases and J by 5 bases. CDR3 length: 15 amino acids. The CDR3 region is CASSYGTGLRETQYF. CDR3 coding DNA: TGTGCCAGCAGCTACGGGACAGGGTTGCGGGAGACCCAGTACTTC.

The chain links TRBV11-2 to TRBJ1-4; the D is unclear. Germline-derived CDR1 and CDR2 are SGHAT and FQNNGV. CDR3 length: 14 amino acids. V was pared by 3 bases and J by 4 bases, with 9 bases between. The CDR3 nucleotides are TGTGCCAGCAGCTTCTACGGAGTTAATGAAAAACTGTTTTTT. It is translated as CASSFYGVNEKLFF. The full variable domain, rest sourced from reference TRBV11-2 and TRBJ1-4, is EAGVAQSPRYKIIEKRQSVAFWCNPISGHATLYWYQQILGQGPKLLIQFQNNGVVDDSQLPKDRFSAERLKGVDSTLKIQPAKLEDSAVYLCASSFYGVNEKLFFGSGTQLSVL.

The V call is TRBV11-3, the J call TRBJ2-5; D gene uncertain. Per germline, CDR1 SGHNT and CDR2 YENEEA. The CDR3 is made up of 15 amino acids. Trimming removed 1 base at V and 5 bases at J, with 14 bases between. The CDR3 nucleotides read TGTGCCAGCAGCTTAGGCAGGAACCTAGGGGAGACCCAGTACTTC. Its protein is CASSLGRNLGETQYF.

This clonotype was seen only a few times. The chain links TRBV18 to TRBJ2-5; 7 bases are shared with TRBD2. V trimming: 3 bases; J trimming: 4 bases; junction bases outside the gene matches: 11. The CDR3 runs to 16 residues. Germline CDR1 is KGHSH and CDR2 is LQKENI. The CDR3 region is CASSPVGGIFGETQYF. The CDR3 DNA sequence: TGTGCCAGCTCACCGGTCGGGGGGATTTTCGGAGAGACCCAGTACTTC.

There are many counts of this clonotype. This sequence joins TRBV7-9 and TRBJ1-2; the D is unclear. V dropped 1 base and J dropped 1 base, with 7 bases sitting between them. CDR1 SEHNR and CDR2 FQNEAQ come from the germline V gene (reference sequence). The CDR3 is 14 residues long. CDR3 loop: CASSLGAVNYGYTF. The CDR3 DNA sequence: TGTGCCAGCAGCTTAGGCGCGGTTAACTATGGCTACACCTTC.

The V and J genes are TRBV6-2 or TRBV6-3 and TRBJ2-3; 9 bases are a match to TRBD2. The CDR3 totals 17 residues. The germline CDR1 and CDR2 sequences are MNHEY and SVGEGT. Trimming cost V 5 bases and J 6 bases; bases outside gene matches: 15. This CDR3 is CASSASAGGPLGDTQYF. CDR3 bases: TGTGCCAGCAGTGCCTCAGCGGGAGGACCCCTTGGTGATACGCAGTATTTT.

The chain joins TRBV30 to TRBJ1-4; D is undetermined. The germline V gene encodes CDR1 GTSNPN and CDR2 SVGIG (reference sequence). The CDR3 is 11 amino acids. V lost 3 bases, J lost 10 bases, and 9 bases lay in between. The CDR3 sequence is CAWSLQVKLFF. The CDR3 DNA follows: TGTGCCTGGAGCCTACAAGTAAAACTGTTTTTT.

At least ten counts were recorded for this clonotype. The gene calls are TRBV11-2 and TRBJ2-1; 8 nucleotides agree with TRBD1. The J segment lost 2 bases and the V segment lost 10 bases, leaving 1 base of the junction unmatched. This CDR3 is built from 12 residues. CDR1 and CDR2 (germline): SGHAT, FQNNGV. The CDR3 DNA is TGTGCCACAGGGGGCGCCTACAATGAGCAGTTCTTC. This gives the protein CATGGAYNEQFF.

This chain links TRBV27 with TRBJ2-1; D ambiguous. CDR1 and CDR2 (germline): MNHEY, SMNVEV (reference sequence). Trimming removed 3 bases at V and 0 bases at J, with 12 bases between. CDR3 length equals 16 residues. The CDR3: CASSLSDTSSYNEQFF. The CDR3 region has the DNA TGTGCCAGCAGTTTGAGCGACACCAGCTCCTACAATGAGCAGTTCTTC.

This rearrangement joins TRBV5-6 to TRBJ2-1, with 9 bases that match TRBD2. The CDR3 runs to 13 residues. CDR1 and CDR2 (germline): SGHDT, YYEEEE. Germline trimming cut 7 bases from V and 13 bases from J; bases unmatched to any gene: 12. CDR3 in amino acids: CASGSALAGDQFF. In nucleotides, the CDR3 is TGTGCCAGCGGCTCCGCACTAGCGGGCGACCAGTTCTTC.

This clonotype was counted only a few times. This chain connects TRBV12-3 or TRBV12-4 to TRBJ1-6; D gene ambiguous. Trimming took off 5 bases at V and 8 bases at J, with 13 bases between the two ends. The CDR3 contains 14 residues. The CDR3 loop reads CASSPGFGYSPLHF. DNA of the CDR3: TGTGCCAGCAGTCCGGGTTTCGGATATTCACCCCTCCACTTT.

This clonotype appeared a few times. The chain recombines TRBV12-3 or TRBV12-4 with TRBJ1-3, with D tentatively TRBD1 (5 bases). Trimming stripped 2 bases from V and 2 bases from J, with 10 bases between. This CDR3 contains 15 residues. The CDR3 loop reads CASSLRRDPGNTIYF. The CDR3 DNA sequence: TGTGCCAGCAGTTTAAGGAGGGACCCTGGAAACACCATATATTTT.

This clonotype was picked up a small number of times. The rearrangement links TRBV5-1 to TRBJ1-5; D perhaps matches TRBD1 (6 bases). CDR1 is SGHRS and CDR2 is YFSETQ in the germline V gene. This CDR3 has 16 amino acids. V shed 2 bases and J shed 1 base, with 13 bases lying between them. CDR3 sequence reads: CASSFGAGDSNQPQHF. CDR3 DNA sequence: TGCGCCAGCAGCTTCGGGGCAGGGGACAGCAATCAGCCCCAGCATTTT. The full variable domain, with the rest looked up from reference TRBV5-1 and TRBJ1-5, is KAGVTQTPRYLIKTRGQQVTLSCSPISGHRSVSWYQQTPGQGLQFLFEYFSETQRNKGNFPGRFSGRQFSNSRSEMNVSTLELGDSALYLCASSFGAGDSNQPQHFGDGTRLSIL.

The sample holds a few counts of this clonotype. The V gene is TRBV10-3, the J gene TRBJ2-3, with D possibly matching TRBD2 (5 bases). The length of the CDR3 is 15 residues. CDR1 and CDR2 from the germline V gene are ENHRY and SYGVKD. The DNA of the CDR3 is TGTGCGATCGCTACGGGCGGAACTAGTCACGATACGCAGTATTTT. Translation gives CAIATGGTSHDTQYF.

This clonotype occurred a few times. This chain links TRBV29-1 with TRBJ2-1; no reliable D call. The length of the CDR3 is 15 residues. Germline V lookup: CDR1 SQVTM, CDR2 ANQGSEA. The V gene lost 7 bases and the J gene lost 5 bases, with 21 bases spanning the gap. The CDR3 DNA follows: TGCAGCGCCATAAGTTCTAACCCCGGAAACAATGAGCAGTTCTTC. Protein product: CSAISSNPGNNEQFF.

This clonotype was seen only a few times. V and J are TRBV10-3 and TRBJ2-5, with TRBD2 as a possible D gene (5 bases). Trimming pared 4 bases from V and 0 bases from J, leaving 15 bases between. The V gene's germline CDR1 is ENHRY and CDR2 SYGVKD. The CDR3 loop spans 16 amino acids. CDR3 loop: CAISGGVMSYQETQYF. CDR3 bases: TGTGCCATCAGTGGGGGAGTCATGTCGTACCAAGAGACCCAGTACTTC.

This clonotype was counted many times. The rearrangement joins TRBV29-1 to TRBJ2-1, with 9 bases aligning to TRBD1. The CDR3 runs to 14 residues. Germline CDR1 reads SQVTM; CDR2 reads ANQGSEA. The V and J ends lost 5 bases and 3 bases, in that order; junction bases with no gene match: 5. In DNA form, the CDR3 reads TGCAGCGTTCGTCCGGGACAGGGCTACAATGAGCAGTTCTTC. As protein: CSVRPGQGYNEQFF.

This clonotype has just a few counts. V and J are TRBV6-1 and TRBJ2-3; D gene uncertain. V was pared by 6 bases and J by 2 bases, with 9 bases between. CDR3 length equals 13 residues. Germline CDR1 reads MNHNS; CDR2 reads SASEGT. Here the CDR3 DNA reads TGTGCCAGCAGCCAGGACCACACAGATACGCAGTATTTT. Amino acids: CASSQDHTDTQYF.